The 7 T cell receptor beta chains listed next were all sequenced from one sample in a study of CD8+CD57+ T cells in acquired aplastic anemia. For CDR3 and TCR beta VDJ profiling, genomic DNA was the template used. MiXCR, applied by TCRdb to the reads, yields one record per CDR3 protein. There are 400,000 to 500,000 distinct CDR3 sequences in the sample; under 80% occur only once, and 4% lies in the top ten. Material: sorted CD4+, CD8+, or CD8+CD57+ T cells (not recorded which) from PBMCs. These receptors were taken from a human donor in good health, serving as a control.

About this clonotype: One end of the junction fails to match germline, which may point to a read error. The rearrangement joins TRBV7-2 to TRBJ2-7; tentatively, D is TRBD1 or TRBD2 (6 bases each). The CDR3 sequence is 18 residues long. Germline lookup yields CDR1 SGHTA and CDR2 FQGNSA. CDR3 sequence: CASSRTRTGASSSYEQYF. The CDR3 DNA sequence: TGCGCCAGCAGCCGAACACGGACGGGGGCCTCGTCATCCTACGAGCAGTACTTC. Supplemented by reference TRBV7-2 and TRBJ2-7, the full variable domain reads GAGVSQSPSNKVTEKGKDVELRCDPISGHTALYWYRQSLGQGLEFLIYFQGNSAPDKSGLPSDRFSAERTGGSVSTLTIQRTQQEDSAVYLCASSRTRTGASSSYEQYFGPGTRLTVT.

The chain combines TRBV5-1 with TRBJ2-5, with TRBD1 matching over 9 bases. The CDR3 contains 14 residues. In germline, CDR1 is SGHRS, CDR2 YFSETQ. The junction had 8 bases not matched to a gene; V was cut back by 4 bases and J by 7 bases. CDR3 in DNA: TGCGCCAGCAGCACCGGGGACAGGGAAGGGACCCAGTACTTC. Translated: CASSTGDREGTQYF.

V gene TRBV20-1 combines with J gene TRBJ1-3, with D perhaps matching TRBD1 (5 bases). Per the germline V gene, CDR1 is DFQATT and CDR2 is SNEGSKA (reference sequence). Trimming stripped 6 bases from V and 6 bases from J, with 30 bases between. This CDR3 region has 18 residues. The CDR3 spells CSARVAGDIYVVENTIYF. CDR3 bases: TGCAGTGCCAGGGTAGCGGGAGATATCTACGTGGTAGAAAACACCATATATTTT.

As concerns this clonotype: The conserved phenylalanine or tryptophan is not found at the CDR3 terminus, so this likely reflects a read error. The chain has TRBV27 and TRBJ1-4, with D unresolved. The V end was cut by 0 bases, the J end by 7 bases, with 12 bases between. Germline V gene data show CDR1 as MNHEY and CDR2 as SMNVEV (reference sequence). The CDR3 covers 15 residues. The CDR3 protein is CASSLSRKGGEKLFS. The CDR3 DNA sequence: TGTGCCAGCAGTTTATCCCGCAAGGGCGGTGAAAAACTGTTTTCT.

This rearrangement joins TRBV19 to TRBJ1-2; possibly TRBD1 for D (5 bases). CDR3 length: 15 residues. Per the germline V gene, CDR1 is LNHDA and CDR2 is SQIVND (reference sequence). V lost 9 bases, J lost 9 bases, and 26 bases lay in between. This CDR3 is CASSLMGRSMDSYTF. The CDR3, as DNA: TGTGCCAGCAGCTTGATGGGACGGAGTATGGATAGCTACACCTTC.

V and J are TRBV6-6 and TRBJ2-3; TRBD2 agrees at 11 bases. This CDR3 comprises 13 residues. Germline CDR1 MNHNY, CDR2 SVGAGI (reference sequence). J lost 6 bases, V lost 6 bases, and 2 bases had no gene match. CDR3 sequence: CASRLAGVDTQYF. DNA for the CDR3: TGTGCCAGCAGACTAGCGGGGGTCGATACGCAGTATTTT.

The V call is TRBV15, the J call TRBJ1-2, with TRBD1 identical over 9 bases. From germline, CDR1 is LNHNV and CDR2 YYDKDF (reference sequence). V was clipped by 3 bases and J by 3 bases; unmatched bases: 2. The CDR3 extends over 14 amino acids. Here the CDR3 reads CATSSRTGDYGYTF. CDR3 sequence (DNA): TGTGCCACCAGCAGTAGGACAGGGGACTATGGCTACACCTTC.